Described below is a single T cell receptor (beta chain) sequence and its context. The sample comes from a study of Ad26.COV2.S vaccination and SARS-CoV-2 variants. CDR3 length: 14 residues. CDR1 is MGHRA and CDR2 is YSYEKL in the germline V gene. V lost 9 bases and J lost 1; bases outside the gene matches: 8. Treatment specified: 15 to 20 received Ad26.COV2.S at low or high dose, single or two shots; 5 received placebo; per-sample allocation not given. Day 63 following the first vaccine or placebo injection was when the samples were taken. Data came from immunoSEQ multiplex PCR; TCRdb stores just in-frame clones and leaves some out. The table records hundreds of thousands of clones, about 91% of them present only once.

The source of this sequence is a person aged 18-60 years who received the Ad26.COV2.S COVID-19 vaccine or a placebo. The chain is built from TRBV4-1 and TRBJ1-1; 7 bases are shared with TRBD1. The material sequenced was peripheral blood, taken in a trial of Ad26.COV2.S vaccine versus placebo. The CDR3 DNA follows: TGCGCCAGAGAGCCGGGACAGAGGAACACTGAAGCTTTCTTT. Its translation is CAREPGQRNTEAFF.